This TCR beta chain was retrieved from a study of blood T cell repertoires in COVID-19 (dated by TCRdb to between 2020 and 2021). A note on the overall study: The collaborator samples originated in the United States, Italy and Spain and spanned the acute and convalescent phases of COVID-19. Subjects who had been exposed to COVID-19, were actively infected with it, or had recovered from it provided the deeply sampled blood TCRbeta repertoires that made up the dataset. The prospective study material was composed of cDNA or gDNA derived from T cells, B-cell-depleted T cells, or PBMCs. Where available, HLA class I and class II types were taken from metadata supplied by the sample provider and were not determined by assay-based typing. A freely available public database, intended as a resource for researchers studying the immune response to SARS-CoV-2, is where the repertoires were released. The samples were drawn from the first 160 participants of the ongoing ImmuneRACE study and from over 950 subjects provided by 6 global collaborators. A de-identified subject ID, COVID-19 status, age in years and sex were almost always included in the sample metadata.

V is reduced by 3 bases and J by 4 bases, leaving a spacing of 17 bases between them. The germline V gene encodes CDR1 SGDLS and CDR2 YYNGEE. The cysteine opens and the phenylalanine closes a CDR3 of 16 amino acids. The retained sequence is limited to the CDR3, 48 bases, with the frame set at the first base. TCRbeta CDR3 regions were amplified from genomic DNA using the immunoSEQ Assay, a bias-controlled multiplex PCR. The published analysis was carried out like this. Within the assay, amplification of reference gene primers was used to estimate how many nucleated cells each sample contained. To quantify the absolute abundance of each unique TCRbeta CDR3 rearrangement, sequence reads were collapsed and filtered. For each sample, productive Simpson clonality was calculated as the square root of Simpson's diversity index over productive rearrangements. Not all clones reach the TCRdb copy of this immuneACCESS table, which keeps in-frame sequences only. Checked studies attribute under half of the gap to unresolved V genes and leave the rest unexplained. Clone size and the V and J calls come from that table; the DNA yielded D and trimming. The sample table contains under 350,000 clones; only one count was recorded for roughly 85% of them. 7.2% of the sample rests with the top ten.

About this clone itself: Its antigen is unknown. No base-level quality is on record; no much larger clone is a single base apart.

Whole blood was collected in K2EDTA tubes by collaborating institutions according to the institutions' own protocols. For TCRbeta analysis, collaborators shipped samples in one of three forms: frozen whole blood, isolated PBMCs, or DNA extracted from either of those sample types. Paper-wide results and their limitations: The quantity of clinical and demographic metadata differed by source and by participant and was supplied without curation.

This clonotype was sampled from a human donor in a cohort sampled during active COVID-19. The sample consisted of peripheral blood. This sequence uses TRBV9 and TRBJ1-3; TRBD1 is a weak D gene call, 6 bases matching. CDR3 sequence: CASSGPPGQEGNTIYF. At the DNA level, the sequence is TGTGCCAGCAGCGGACCCCCGGGACAAGAGGGAAACACCATATATTTT.